Following are 5 T cell receptor beta chains from one sample sequenced in a study of tumor and adjacent non-tumor tissue in lung cancer. This sample's RNA came from whole unsorted tissue. The library came from three nested PCR rounds adapted from ARM-PCR protocols. TCRdb passed the multiplex PCR reads through MiXCR, listing each CDR3 protein once. Of roughly 220,000 distinct CDR3 sequences detected, less than 80% appear once; the ten largest clones hold under 30%. Sequenced input: lung tumor tissue. The source is a man in his fifties or sixties with non-small cell lung cancer.

J is TRBJ1-1 and V is TRBV11-2, with D possibly matching TRBD1 (6 bases). The CDR3 totals 13 residues. Germline V lookup: CDR1 SGHAT, CDR2 FQNNGV. V was trimmed by 4 bases and J by 6 bases, leaving 12 bases between them. CDR3: CASSYQGFAEAFF. The CDR3, as DNA: TGTGCCAGCAGCTATCAGGGGTTCGCTGAAGCTTTCTTT.

Comment on this clonotype: A much more abundant neighbour one base away suggests this may be a read error. The chain links TRBV12-3 or TRBV12-4 to TRBJ2-2; D gene ambiguous. The CDR3 has 11 amino acids. Here the CDR3 DNA reads TGTGACAGCCTCTGGACCGGGGAGCTGTTTTTT. This codes for CDSLWTGELFF.

This clonotype showed up just a few times. Sequence at one end of the junction differs from germline and may be a read error. The V call is TRBV4-2, the J call TRBJ1-2; D is ambiguous. Germline-derived CDR1 and CDR2 are LGHNA and YNFKEQ. CDR3 size: 16 residues. CDR3 in amino acids: CASNQAGAREWDGYTF. The DNA for the CDR3 is TGTGCCAGCAACCAAGCCGGCGCTCGGGAATGGGATGGCTACACCTTC.

This rearrangement joins TRBV20-1 to TRBJ2-1, with TRBD1 matching over 7 bases. This CDR3 comprises 16 residues. CDR1 is DFQATT and CDR2 is SNEGSKA in the germline V gene (reference sequence). The V and J ends lost 7 bases and 0 bases, in that order; junction bases with no gene match: 12. Written as DNA, the CDR3 is TGCAGTGTCCTTAATTTCGGGACAGCCTCCTACAATGAGCAGTTCTTC. It is translated as CSVLNFGTASYNEQFF.

On this clonotype: At one end, the junction sequence differs from germline, possibly due to a read error. This sequence joins TRBV4-3 and TRBJ1-2; D possibly corresponds to TRBD1 (6 bases). The V gene's germline CDR1 is LGHNA and CDR2 YSLEER. There are 17 residues in the CDR3. The CDR3 loop reads CACSQDLGQGKNYGYTF. CDR3 in DNA: TGCGCCTGCAGCCAAGATCTAGGGCAGGGGAAGAACTATGGCTACACCTTC.